The rows below give T cell receptor beta chains drawn from one sample of a study of shared T cell receptors in the human thymus. TCRdb keeps only in-frame clones here, not all; method: immunoSEQ multiplex PCR. The table lists some 720,000 clones, around 89% of them singletons. The sample was also reused in another study, on human thymus T cells.

Material for sequencing was thymocytes. The receptor set was obtained from a boy younger than two with a congenital heart defect. CDR3s include the opening cysteine and the closing phenylalanine or tryptophan. Fields, in order: V gene, clone size, D gene, J gene, CDR3 DNA, CDR3 protein. The D gene is left open where the match is weak. Expanded clones are given a class, and other clones once, few, many or no size at all.

v_call: TRBV11-2
clone_size: -
d_call: TRBD2
j_call: TRBJ2-2
cdr3_nt: TGTGCCAGCCTCCGGGGCGTAGCGGGGCGGGTCGGGGAGCTGTTTTTT
cdr3_aa: CASLRGVAGRVGELFF

v_call: TRBV7-2
clone_size: -
d_call: TRBD2
j_call: TRBJ2-7
cdr3_nt: TGTGCCAGCAGCCCCTATGGGGCTAGCGGTGAGGGTGAGCAGTACTTC
cdr3_aa: CASSPYGASGEGEQYF

v_call: TRBV5-4
clone_size: -
d_call: -
j_call: TRBJ1-3
cdr3_nt: TGTGCCAGCAGCTTGCCCGGGGCTGGAAACACCATATATTTT
cdr3_aa: CASSLPGAGNTIYF

v_call: TRBV9
clone_size: -
d_call: -
j_call: TRBJ2-6
cdr3_nt: TGTGCCAGCAGCGTGGAGGGGGCATGCTCTGGGGCCAACGTCCTGACTTTC
cdr3_aa: CASSVEGACSGANVLTF

v_call: TRBV5-6
clone_size: -
d_call: TRBD1
j_call: TRBJ1-3
cdr3_nt: TGTGCCAGCAGCTTGGCGGCAGGGGGCATCGGGTCTGGAAACACCATATATTTT
cdr3_aa: CASSLAAGGIGSGNTIYF

v_call: TRBV30
clone_size: -
d_call: -
j_call: TRBJ2-7
cdr3_nt: TGTGCCTGGAACCCCGGGGGGCCGGGAGGAACCCTCGAGCAGTACTTC
cdr3_aa: CAWNPGGPGGTLEQYF

v_call: TRBV10-3
clone_size: -
d_call: TRBD1
j_call: TRBJ1-5
cdr3_nt: TGTGCCATCAGTGAGAGCGTGAGAGGGGGCAGGGGGCGCGGTCAGCCCCAGCATTTT
cdr3_aa: CAISESVRGGRGRGQPQHF

v_call: TRBV4-3
clone_size: few
d_call: TRBD2
j_call: TRBJ2-1
cdr3_nt: TGCGCCAGCAGCCAAGATCCGAGGACTAGCGGGAAGAATGAGCAGTTCTTC
cdr3_aa: CASSQDPRTSGKNEQFF

v_call: TRBV4-2
clone_size: -
d_call: -
j_call: TRBJ1-1
cdr3_nt: TGTGCCAGCAGACTTCCCGTTACAGGGTACCAGAACACTGAAGCTTTCTTT
cdr3_aa: CASRLPVTGYQNTEAFF

v_call: TRBV7-3
clone_size: -
d_call: -
j_call: TRBJ2-7
cdr3_nt: TGTGCCAGCAGCTTAGAACTCGGGAAAGGAACCTCCGAGCAGTACTTC
cdr3_aa: CASSLELGKGTSEQYF

v_call: TRBV21-1
clone_size: -
d_call: -
j_call: TRBJ2-2
cdr3_nt: TGTGCCAGCAGCAATTATAGCGGGAGTCCCAACACCGGGGAGCTGTTTTTT
cdr3_aa: CASSNYSGSPNTGELFF

v_call: TRBV5-1
clone_size: -
d_call: TRBD2
j_call: TRBJ2-1
cdr3_nt: TGCGCCAGCAGCACGCCTGGGGGGGACTCCTACAATGAGCAGTTCTTC
cdr3_aa: CASSTPGGDSYNEQFF

v_call: TRBV4-1
clone_size: -
d_call: -
j_call: TRBJ1-2
cdr3_nt: TGCGCCAGCAGCCAAGAAATGGGGCGCCGAGGCTACACCTTC
cdr3_aa: CASSQEMGRRGYTF

v_call: TRBV25-1
clone_size: -
d_call: TRBD1
j_call: TRBJ2-7
cdr3_nt: TGTGCCAGCAGTCCCTCTTCCGGGACAGGGAATGCCGAGCAGTACTTC
cdr3_aa: CASSPSSGTGNAEQYF

v_call: TRBV27
clone_size: -
d_call: -
j_call: TRBJ2-3
cdr3_nt: TGTGCCAGCAGTTCCCCTGGGCTCGAGGGAGGTACCGACGATACGCAGTATTTT
cdr3_aa: CASSSPGLEGGTDDTQYF

v_call: TRBV7-9
clone_size: -
d_call: -
j_call: TRBJ1-4
cdr3_nt: TGTGCCAGCAGCTCCCCAGGGAATTGGGAAAAACTGTTTTTT
cdr3_aa: CASSSPGNWEKLFF

v_call: TRBV2
clone_size: -
d_call: -
j_call: TRBJ2-7
cdr3_nt: TGTGCCAGCAAAACCGGGGTCTCCTACGAGCAGTACTTC
cdr3_aa: CASKTGVSYEQYF

v_call: TRBV19
clone_size: -
d_call: -
j_call: TRBJ1-2
cdr3_nt: TGTGCCACTCCCGGGTCCGCGGGCCGCGGTGGCTACACCTTC
cdr3_aa: CATPGSAGRGGYTF

v_call: TRBV2
clone_size: -
d_call: TRBD2
j_call: TRBJ2-7
cdr3_nt: TGTGCCAGCATAGCACAACCGGATAGCGGGAGAACCTACGAGCAGTACTTC
cdr3_aa: CASIAQPDSGRTYEQYF

v_call: TRBV9
clone_size: -
d_call: -
j_call: TRBJ2-1
cdr3_nt: TGTGCCAGCAGCGTAGGAGGCGGTTCCGACAATGAGCAGTTCTTC
cdr3_aa: CASSVGGGSDNEQFF

v_call: TRBV6-5
clone_size: -
d_call: TRBD1
j_call: TRBJ1-4
cdr3_nt: TGTGCCAGCAGACCCGGGACAGTAACTAATGAAAAACTGTTTTTT
cdr3_aa: CASRPGTVTNEKLFF

v_call: TRBV27
clone_size: -
d_call: -
j_call: TRBJ2-3
cdr3_nt: TGTGCCAGCAGTTTAGGATCAGAGGCAGATACGCAGTATTTT
cdr3_aa: CASSLGSEADTQYF

v_call: TRBV7-9
clone_size: -
d_call: TRBD1
j_call: TRBJ1-1
cdr3_nt: TGTGCCAGCAGCTTAGGTGGAGGGGGCAACACTGAAGCTTTCTTT
cdr3_aa: CASSLGGGGNTEAFF

v_call: TRBV28
clone_size: once
d_call: -
j_call: TRBJ2-7
cdr3_nt: TGTGCCAGCAGCCGAGGGTACGAGCAGTACTTC
cdr3_aa: CASSRGYEQYF

v_call: TRBV7-2
clone_size: -
d_call: TRBD1
j_call: TRBJ2-1
cdr3_nt: TGTGCCAGCAGCTTGGACAGGGACAATGAGCAGTTCTTC
cdr3_aa: CASSLDRDNEQFF

v_call: TRBV6-1
clone_size: -
d_call: TRBD1
j_call: TRBJ1-1
cdr3_nt: TGTGCCAGCAGTGAGACCGACAGGGGGCACACTGAAGCTTTCTTT
cdr3_aa: CASSETDRGHTEAFF